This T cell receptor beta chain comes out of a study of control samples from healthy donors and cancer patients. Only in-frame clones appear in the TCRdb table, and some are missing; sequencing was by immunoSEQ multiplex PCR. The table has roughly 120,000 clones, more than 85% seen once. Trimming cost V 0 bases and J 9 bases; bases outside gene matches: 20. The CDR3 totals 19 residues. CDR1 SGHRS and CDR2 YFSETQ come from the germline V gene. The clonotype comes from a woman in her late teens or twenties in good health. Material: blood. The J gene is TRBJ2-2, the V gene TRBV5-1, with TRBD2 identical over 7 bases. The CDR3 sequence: CASSLGSVGAGPQGRELFF. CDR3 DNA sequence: TGCGCCAGCAGCTTGGGGTCCGTGGGAGCGGGGCCCCAAGGCCGGGAGCTGTTTTTT. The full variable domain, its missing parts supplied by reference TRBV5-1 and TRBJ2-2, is KAGVTQTPRYLIKTRGQQVTLSCSPISGHRSVSWYQQTPGQGLQFLFEYFSETQRNKGNFPGRFSGRQFSNSRSEMNVSTLELGDSALYLCASSLGSVGAGPQGRELFFGEGSRLTVL.